The following is a TCR beta chain sequence with its context. At least ten counts were recorded for this clonotype. Its cognate antigen has yet to be identified. No base quality information exists; no much larger clone differs at one position. Preparation of the library involved PCR. The sequencer was an Illumina HiSeq 2500. TCR libraries were prepared with molecular barcoding, using unique molecular identifiers to normalize TCRbeta repertoire quantification. TCRdb trimmed public reads at Q25 via fastp, called clones via MiXCR and kept in-frame beta chains. Rows merge per CDR3 protein into single entries with the most common DNA and genes. The sample table contains 90,000 to 95,000 distinct CDR3 sequences; only one count was recorded for more than 9% of them. The top ten hold approximately 13% of the sample. This sample was included in a study of T-cell reconstitution after alpha-beta-depleted transplantation in children (dated by TCRdb to 2015 to 2016). In the study overall: Using TCR repertoire profiling, the study quantitatively followed how T-cell immune reconstitution unfolded in children after TCRalphabeta/CD19-depleted allogeneic hematopoietic cell transplantation.

Trimming at the junction amounts to 0 bases on V and 12 bases on J, and the germline ends lie 13 bases apart. Counted from cysteine to phenylalanine, this CDR3 has 13 amino acids. Only the CDR3 portion is preserved as DNA: 39 bases, with reading frame beginning at the first base. Reading the germline V gene gives CDR1 SGHRS and CDR2 YFSETQ. Sequencing used PBMCs from the stem cell graft donor, obtained from the stem cell graft. The sequence was obtained from a human donor who donated a stem cell graft to a child with inherited bone marrow failure. The sequence joins TRBV5-1 to TRBJ2-1, with an unclear D gene assignment. The CDR3 here reads CASSLGGPPGQFF. Here is the DNA: TGCGCCAGCAGCTTGGGAGGTCCCCCTGGGCAGTTCTTC.